Reported below is one T cell receptor beta chain. What it binds is unknown. This entry belongs to a study of T cell responses to AZD1222 COVID-19 vaccine. Study-level points and caveats: Just 5 to 7 people given AZD1222 tested seropositive at baseline. Close to half of spike-specific TCRs reportedly recognize unmutated variant regions.

TCRdb's copy holds only in-frame clones and misses some; the assay was immunoSEQ multiplex PCR. The sample lists about 150,000 clones, approximately 90% occurring once. This TCR was sampled from an adult who received the AZD1222 COVID-19 vaccine. The sequencing used peripheral blood, collected 28 days after the second AZD1222 dose.

The CDR3 region is CASSPRWQGGYEQYF. The DNA for the CDR3 is TGTGCCAGCAGCCCCCGTTGGCAGGGTGGCTACGAGCAGTACTTC. The chain recombines TRBV3-1 (or the pseudogene TRBV3-2) with TRBJ2-7; weak D call: TRBD1 (5 bases). The V gene's germline CDR1 is LGHDT and CDR2 YNNKEL (reference sequence). The CDR3 is made up of 15 amino acids. V lost 4 bases and J lost 3, with 16 bases in between.